These 30 T cell receptor beta chains share one sample of origin, sequenced in a study of early T cells in non-severe SARS-CoV-2 infection. TCRdb reprocessed the 5' RACE reads via MiXCR and lists one record per CDR3 protein. The repertoire includes more than 50,000 distinct CDR3 sequences, roughly 12% of them detected once, and around 4.5% sits in the top ten. The sample was whole blood. The receptors come from an adult who was a healthcare worker with PCR-confirmed SARS-CoV-2 infection or an uninfected control (not recorded which).

This chain connects TRBV20-1 to TRBJ1-2; 9 nucleotides agree with TRBD1. This CDR3 comprises 13 residues. Germline CDR1 DFQATT, CDR2 SNEGSKA (reference sequence). V was pared by 6 bases and J by 5 bases, with 7 bases of the junction left unmatched. The DNA of the CDR3 is TGCAGTGCATACTTACAGGGGGCGTATGGCTACACCTTC. It translates to CSAYLQGAYGYTF.

The V and J genes are TRBV18 and TRBJ1-2; no definite D call. Trimming took 3 bases from V and 6 from J, leaving 23 bases between them. Germline V gives CDR1 KGHSH, CDR2 LQKENI. The CDR3 contains 17 residues. CDR3: CASSPYSPGSLSDGYTF. As DNA, the CDR3 is TGTGCCAGCTCACCCTACTCCCCGGGAAGCCTATCGGATGGCTACACCTTC. The full variable domain, its missing parts supplied by reference TRBV18 and TRBJ1-2, is NAGVMQNPRHLVRRRGQEARLRCSPMKGHSHVYWYRQLPEEGLKFMVYLQKENIIDESGMPKERFSAEFPKEGPSILRIQQVVRGDSAAYFCASSPYSPGSLSDGYTFGSGTRLTVV.

The chain carries TRBV7-9 and TRBJ1-2; D unclear. V lost 4 bases, J lost 4 bases, and 10 bases lay in between. The CDR3 length is 13 residues. CDR1 and CDR2 (germline): SEHNR, FQNEAQ (reference sequence). CDR3 DNA sequence: TGTGCCAGCAGCTCAATACGTCGCTATGGCTACACCTTC. Residues: CASSSIRRYGYTF. The whole variable domain, remainder taken from reference TRBV7-9 and TRBJ1-2, is DTGVSQNPRHKITKRGQNVTFRCDPISEHNRLYWYRQTLGQGPEFLTYFQNEAQLEKSRLLSDRFSAERPKGSFSTLEIQRTEQGDSAMYLCASSSIRRYGYTFGSGTRLTVV.

This clonotype was seen more than once but under ten times. This chain connects TRBV6-2 or TRBV6-3 to TRBJ1-1, with 7 positions matching TRBD1. This CDR3 is built from 18 residues. With 3 bases clipped from V and 1 base from J, the junction kept 14 bases outside the gene matches. Germline CDR1 is MNHEY and CDR2 is SVGEGT. The CDR3 sequence is CASSYKLGTVSRNTEAFF. The CDR3 DNA reads TGTGCCAGCAGTTATAAACTGGGGACAGTGTCCCGGAACACTGAAGCTTTCTTT.

The gene calls are TRBV7-8 and TRBJ1-3; D is undetermined. Trimming took 2 bases from V and 0 from J, leaving 8 bases between them. The CDR3 loop spans 15 amino acids. Per the germline V gene, CDR1 is SGHVS and CDR2 is FQNEAQ. CDR3 coding DNA: TGTGCCAGCAGCTTAAGTCCAAACTCTGGAAACACCATATATTTT. Protein: CASSLSPNSGNTIYF. The variable domain in full, with the rest retrieved from reference TRBV7-8 and TRBJ1-3, is GAGVSQSPRYKVAKRGQDVALRCDPISGHVSLFWYQQALGQGPEFLTYFQNEAQLDKSGLPSDRFFAERPEGSVSTLKIQRTQQEDSAVYLCASSLSPNSGNTIYFGEGSWLTVV.

This clonotype showed up many times. This CDR3 is CASSTNGQGTDTQYF. The DNA for the CDR3 is TGCGCCAGCAGCACGAATGGGCAGGGCACAGATACGCAGTATTTT. The rearrangement links TRBV5-1 to TRBJ2-3; D unresolved. V lost 4 bases, J lost 1 base, and 13 bases lay in between. The CDR3 length is 15 residues. CDR1 and CDR2 from the germline V gene are SGHRS and YFSETQ.

The table lists this clonotype with many counts. This sequence joins TRBV7-2 and TRBJ2-7, with 10 bases identical to TRBD2. V lost 4 bases and J lost 2; bases outside the gene matches: 2. Germline values: CDR1 SGHTA, CDR2 FQGNSA. The CDR3 contains 14 residues. CDR3 nucleotides: TGTGCCAGCAGCTCCCTAGCGGGGGCCTACGAGCAGTACTTC. It specifies CASSSLAGAYEQYF.

The V gene is TRBV20-1, the J gene TRBJ1-1, with TRBD1 matching 8 bases. CDR1 is DFQATT and CDR2 is SNEGSKA in the germline V gene (reference sequence). With 3 bases clipped from V and 5 bases from J, the junction kept 8 bases outside the gene matches. The CDR3 extends over 14 amino acids. The CDR3, as DNA: TGCAGTGCTAGGCCAGGGGGCGCAGAAACTGAAGCTTTCTTT. Translated, it gives CSARPGGAETEAFF.

This clonotype was seen many times. The chain combines TRBV2 with TRBJ2-4; D uncertain. Trimming cost V 2 bases and J 5 bases, with 10 bases left between them. This CDR3 has 14 amino acids. Germline CDR1 reads SNHLY; CDR2 reads FYNNEI. The CDR3: CASSESSSQNIQYF. The CDR3 bases are TGTGCCAGCAGTGAAAGCAGCAGCCAAAACATTCAGTACTTC.

This clonotype was recorded at least ten times. The chain is built from TRBV7-8 and TRBJ2-1, with D possibly matching TRBD1 (6 bases). Trimming shortened V by 7 bases and J by 0 bases, and 22 bases separated the two germline ends. CDR3 length: 18 residues. Germline CDR1 and CDR2: SGHVS and FQNEAQ. The CDR3 reads CASKPPLRGQSSYNEQFF. CDR3 DNA sequence: TGTGCCAGCAAACCCCCTTTGAGGGGACAATCCTCCTACAATGAGCAGTTCTTC. The entire variable domain, with the rest obtained from reference TRBV7-8 and TRBJ2-1, is as follows: GAGVSQSPRYKVAKRGQDVALRCDPISGHVSLFWYQQALGQGPEFLTYFQNEAQLDKSGLPSDRFFAERPEGSVSTLKIQRTQQEDSAVYLCASKPPLRGQSSYNEQFFGPGTRLTVL.

This clonotype showed up many times. The rearrangement links TRBV12-5 to TRBJ2-7; D possibly matches TRBD1 or TRBD2 (5 bases each). The CDR3 covers 13 residues. CDR1 is LGHNT, CDR2 FRNRAP, per germline. Deletions cut 1 base from V and 3 bases from J, with 7 bases between. The CDR3 is CASGLGGIYEQYF. The DNA for the CDR3 is TGTGCTAGTGGTTTGGGGGGGATCTACGAGCAGTACTTC.

The chain uses TRBV27 and TRBJ2-3; D gene uncertain. Deletions cut 5 bases from V and 5 bases from J, with 11 bases between. The V gene's germline CDR1 is MNHEY and CDR2 SMNVEV (reference sequence). The CDR3 covers 13 residues. In DNA form, the CDR3 reads TGTGCCAGCAGTGCCGGATGGGGAGATACGCAGTATTTT. Its translation is CASSAGWGDTQYF.

The J gene is TRBJ2-7, the V gene TRBV6-5; D possibly corresponds to TRBD1 (6 bases). The germline V gene encodes CDR1 MNHEY and CDR2 SVGAGI. CDR3 length: 14 amino acids. Deletions cut 6 bases from V and 0 bases from J, with 12 bases between. The CDR3 region has the DNA TGTGCCAGCAGAAAAGACAGGAGCTCCTACGAGCAGTACTTC. Its protein product is CASRKDRSSYEQYF.

This clonotype was recorded many times. The chain recombines TRBV15 with TRBJ2-3; D unresolved. Germline lookup yields CDR1 LNHNV and CDR2 YYDKDF (reference sequence). The CDR3 sequence is 15 residues long. V lost 7 bases and J lost 0, with 14 bases in between. The CDR3 region is CATTSNTISTDTQYF. The CDR3 DNA reads TGTGCCACCACTTCCAATACGATTAGCACAGATACGCAGTATTTT. The full variable domain, rest sourced from reference TRBV15 and TRBJ2-3, is DAMVIQNPRYQVTQFGKPVTLSCSQTLNHNVMYWYQQKSSQAPKLLFHYYDKDFNNEADTPDNFQSRRPNTSFCFLDIRSPGLGDTAMYLCATTSNTISTDTQYFGPGTRLTVL.

By share of the sample, this clonotype is medium-sized. DNA of the CDR3: TGTGCCAGCAGCTTCGGACAGGGGGCTGACGAGCAGTACTTC. Its translation: CASSFGQGADEQYF. The rearrangement joins TRBV5-5 to TRBJ2-7; 11 bases line up with TRBD1. Germline V gene lookup returns CDR1 SGHKS and CDR2 YYEKEE (reference sequence). Germline trimming cut 2 bases from V and 5 bases from J; bases unmatched to any gene: 3. This CDR3 has 14 residues. The whole variable domain, remainder taken from reference TRBV5-5 and TRBJ2-7, is DAGVTQSPTHLIKTRGQQVTLRCSPISGHKSVSWYQQVLGQGPQFIFQYYEKEERGRGNFPDRFSARQFPNYSSELNVNALLLGDSALYLCASSFGQGADEQYFGPGTRLTVT.

This clonotype has only a few counts. The CDR3 coding sequence is TGTGCCAGCAGTGATGGGGGAATCGCTTTCTTT. Its protein product is CASSDGGIAFF. V and J are TRBV2 and TRBJ1-1; D is possibly TRBD1 (5 bases). With 3 bases removed from V and 11 bases from J, the gap between germline ends came to 10 bases. CDR3 length: 11 amino acids. Germline V gene data show CDR1 as SNHLY and CDR2 as FYNNEI.

In its sample, this clonotype was seen a few times. The rearrangement uses TRBV12-3 or TRBV12-4 and TRBJ1-2; D is possibly TRBD1 (5 bases). This CDR3 spans 14 amino acids. The V end was cut by 5 bases, the J end by 4 bases, with 14 bases between. The CDR3 DNA reads as TGTGCCAGCAGTCCCGTCCGGGGGGGCTATGGCTACACCTTC. Its protein is CASSPVRGGYGYTF.

This clonotype was detected ten times or more. The CDR3 is CSVDRGGEQYF. CDR3 DNA sequence: TGCAGCGTTGACAGGGGTGGCGAGCAGTACTTC. The chain links TRBV29-1 to TRBJ2-7, with a weak D call TRBD1 (6 bases). The V and J ends lost 3 bases and 6 bases respectively, with 9 bases between them. The V gene's germline CDR1 is SQVTM and CDR2 ANQGSEA. The CDR3 runs to 11 residues.

This clonotype was counted only a few times. The V gene is TRBV7-2, the J gene TRBJ1-2; tentative D call: TRBD1 (6 bases). Looked up from germline, CDR1 is SGHTA and CDR2 is FQGNSA. This CDR3 contains 14 residues. V gave up 6 bases and J gave up 4 bases, with 15 bases separating them. The CDR3 is CASSSTGMSYGYTF. The DNA of the CDR3 is TGTGCCAGCAGTTCCACAGGGATGTCCTATGGCTACACCTTC.

V gene TRBV15 combines with J gene TRBJ2-5; 7 bases fit TRBD1. The V segment lost 0 bases and the J segment 4 bases; nucleotides outside the gene matches: 2. Germline values: CDR1 LNHNV, CDR2 YYDKDF (reference sequence). CDR3 length: 14 residues. The CDR3 DNA reads TGTGCCACCAGCAGAGATAAGGGGGCAGAGACCCAGTACTTC. This sequence encodes CATSRDKGAETQYF.

This clonotype was seen repeatedly, ten times or more. The chain has TRBV11-2 and TRBJ2-2; 7 bases match TRBD1. V lost 1 base to trimming and J lost 7 bases; unmatched junction nucleotides: 9. The CDR3 totals 16 residues. Germline V gene lookup returns CDR1 SGHAT and CDR2 FQNNGV. The CDR3 here is CASSLGADRSFGELFF. The CDR3 coding sequence is TGTGCCAGCAGCTTAGGTGCGGACAGGTCCTTCGGGGAGCTGTTTTTT. The full variable domain, completed using reference TRBV11-2 and TRBJ2-2, is EAGVAQSPRYKIIEKRQSVAFWCNPISGHATLYWYQQILGQGPKLLIQFQNNGVVDDSQLPKDRFSAERLKGVDSTLKIQPAKLEDSAVYLCASSLGADRSFGELFFGEGSRLTVL.

V and J are TRBV6-2 or TRBV6-3 and TRBJ1-2; D not resolved. The CDR3 is made up of 12 amino acids. The germline V and J ends were trimmed by 2 bases and 6 bases, with 7 bases remaining between them. The germline gives CDR1 MNHEY, CDR2 SVGEGT. CDR3 nucleotide sequence: TGTGCCAGCAGTTACCACCGGAATGGCTACACCTTC. Translated: CASSYHRNGYTF.

The table lists this clonotype with many counts. The chain combines TRBV29-1 with TRBJ1-1; unclear D gene. The germline V and J ends were trimmed by 2 bases and 2 bases, with 3 bases remaining between them. Germline CDR1 SQVTM, CDR2 ANQGSEA. CDR3 length: 11 amino acids. The CDR3: CSVEHNTEAFF. As DNA, the CDR3 is TGCAGCGTTGAACATAACACTGAAGCTTTCTTT.

This clonotype was seen a handful of times. The chain uses TRBV20-1 and TRBJ1-1; TRBD1 is a possible D gene (5 bases). CDR3 length: 13 residues. V lost 5 bases and J 8 bases, leaving 18 bases between the germline ends. Germline assignment: CDR1 DFQATT and CDR2 SNEGSKA (reference sequence). CDR3 protein: CSAPLGGREEAFF. The CDR3 DNA follows: TGCAGTGCTCCCCTTGGGGGAAGGGAAGAAGCTTTCTTT.

The table lists this clonotype with a few counts. V usage is TRBV5-6 and J usage is TRBJ1-2; possibly TRBD1 for D (5 bases). This CDR3 is 16 amino acids long. Trimming took 0 bases from V and 5 from J, leaving 17 bases between them. The V gene's germline CDR1 is SGHDT and CDR2 YYEEEE. CDR3 coding DNA: TGTGCCAGCAGCTTGGTACAGGCCACCCTCCTTTATGGCTACACCTTC. Translated: CASSLVQATLLYGYTF.

This clonotype was observed many times. J is TRBJ2-2 and V is TRBV18, with TRBD1 as a possible D gene (6 bases). The CDR3 runs 17 residues. V lost 3 bases to trimming and J lost 0 bases, with 14 bases between them. CDR1 KGHSH and CDR2 LQKENI come from the germline V gene. CDR3 in amino acids: CASSPQGSRSNTGELFF. DNA for the CDR3: TGTGCCAGCTCACCTCAGGGGTCCAGATCGAACACCGGGGAGCTGTTTTTT.

The chain is built from TRBV7-9 and TRBJ2-7; tentative D call: TRBD2 (5 bases). Germline values: CDR1 SEHNR, CDR2 FQNEAQ (reference sequence). Trimming pared 4 bases from V and 5 bases from J, leaving 30 bases between. The length of the CDR3 is 19 residues. The CDR3 DNA is TGTGCCAGCAGCTCATTTAGATCCATTAGGGTCCGGGGAACCCACGAGCAGTACTTC. Translated, it gives CASSSFRSIRVRGTHEQYF.

The chain employs TRBV28 and TRBJ1-1, with 7 bases lining up with TRBD1. This CDR3 has 14 amino acids. The V segment lost 5 bases and the J segment 1 base; nucleotides outside the gene matches: 4. Germline V CDR1 and CDR2: MDHEN, SYDVKM. The CDR3 spells CASSGGTANTEAFF. The CDR3 DNA sequence: TGTGCCAGCAGTGGTGGGACAGCGAACACTGAAGCTTTCTTT.

This chain joins TRBV12-3 or TRBV12-4 and TRBJ1-1; D not certain. CDR3 length: 13 amino acids. With 8 bases removed from V and 2 bases from J, the gap between germline ends came to 12 bases. The CDR3 DNA follows: TGTGCCAGCGATAGGGCTGGCAACACTGAAGCTTTCTTT. It translates to CASDRAGNTEAFF.

The V gene is TRBV9, the J gene TRBJ2-3, with D unresolved. This CDR3 is 14 amino acids long. V lost 3 bases, J lost 4 bases, and 12 bases lay in between. CDR1 and CDR2 (germline): SGDLS, YYNGEE. The CDR3 protein is CASSGALLADTQYF. The CDR3 coding sequence is TGTGCCAGCAGCGGTGCGTTGCTGGCAGATACGCAGTATTTT.